Listed below are T cell receptor beta chains from one sample, sequenced in a study of cytomegalovirus exposure and HLA in healthy donors. Produced via immunoSEQ multiplex PCR; TCRdb's table is partial and in-frame only. Here the sample spans some 150,000 clones, 78% being singletons. The material sequenced was PBMCs. These receptors came from a man aged 40-50 years in good health and CMV-seropositive. CDR3s include the opening cysteine and the closing phenylalanine or tryptophan. The order of the fields is clone size, D gene, J gene, V gene, CDR3 DNA, CDR3 protein. D genes are given only for firm matches. Clone size is given for some rows only: seen once, a few or many times, or a class if the clone is expanded.

- | - | TRBJ1-2 | TRBV6-6 | TGTGCCAGCAAGCGGGACGATGGGCAGGGGAACTATGGCTACACCTTC | CASKRDDGQGNYGYTF
few | TRBD2 | TRBJ2-2 | TRBV11-2 | TGTGCCAGCAACCCAGGGAGGGCCTTCGAACAGGACGGGGAGCTGTTTTTT | CASNPGRAFEQDGELFF
- | - | TRBJ1-1 | TRBV4-1 | TGCGCCAGCAGCCAAGCACAAGGGGATACTGAAGCTTTCTTT | CASSQAQGDTEAFF
- | - | TRBJ2-2 | TRBV7-3 | TGTGCCAGCAGCTTAACCGCGGGGCTTAACACCGGGGAGCTGTTTTTT | CASSLTAGLNTGELFF
- | TRBD2 | TRBJ2-7 | TRBV5-5 | TGTGCCAGCAGCTTGTTGCGGGAGAGAGCCTACGAGCAGTACTTC | CASSLLRERAYEQYF
- | - | TRBJ1-2 | TRBV7-9 | TGTTCCAGCAGCTCCGCCGGGACTACCTATGGCTACACCTTC | CSSSSAGTTYGYTF
- | TRBD2 | TRBJ2-2 | TRBV7-9 | TGTGCCAGCAGAGGGAAGGGACTAGCGGGAGGTACCGGGGAGCTGTTTTTT | CASRGKGLAGGTGELFF
- | - | TRBJ2-1 | TRBV19 | TGTGCCAGTAGTGTCGAAAGTAGCTCCTACAATGAGCAGTTCTTC | CASSVESSSYNEQFF
few | - | TRBJ1-4 | TRBV25-1 | TGTGCCAGCAGGGTACTGGACAGCGAGGGTGAAAAACTGTTTTTT | CASRVLDSEGEKLFF
- | - | TRBJ1-6 | TRBV6-5 | TGTGCCAGCCAGGGCTTTTTAGATTCACCCCTCCACTTT | CASQGFLDSPLHF
- | TRBD1 | TRBJ2-2 | TRBV9 | TGTGCCAGCAGACCAGGGGGTTTGGGCACCGGGGAGCTGTTTTTT | CASRPGGLGTGELFF
- | TRBD2 | TRBJ2-7 | TRBV6-1 | TGTGCCACCCAGAATCCGGGACTAGCGGTTTACGAGCAGTACTTC | CATQNPGLAVYEQYF
few | TRBD1 | TRBJ1-5 | TRBV5-1 | TGCGCCAGCAGCGGACAGGGGGGACAGCCCCAGCATTTT | CASSGQGGQPQHF
- | TRBD2 | TRBJ2-7 | TRBV7-3 | TGTGCCAGCAGCTTAACCGGGACTAGCGGTTCCTACGAGCAGTACTTC | CASSLTGTSGSYEQYF
- | - | TRBJ1-2 | TRBV28 | TGTGCCAGCAGAAATAGCTATGGCTACACCTTC | CASRNSYGYTF
- | - | TRBJ2-7 | TRBV11-2 | TGTGCCAGCAGCTTAATTCAGACTTCAAAGGTGGAGCAGTACTTC | CASSLIQTSKVEQYF
few | TRBD1 | TRBJ1-5 | TRBV2 | TGTGCCAGCAGTAGGGGACAGGGGGACAAAGGAGCCCAGCATTTT | CASSRGQGDKGAQHF
few | - | TRBJ2-5 | TRBV5-1 | TGCGCCAGCAGCTTGCATCAGTCCCCGAGGCGAGAGACCCAGTACTTC | CASSLHQSPRRETQYF
- | TRBD1 | TRBJ2-5 | TRBV19 | TGTGCCAGCAGGGGTTGGACAGGGGGCTCAAAGACCCAGTACTTC | CASRGWTGGSKTQYF
few | - | TRBJ2-5 | TRBV6-5 | TGTGCCAGCAGCCCCCCGGGGGTCCAGCGAGAGACCCAGTACTTC | CASSPPGVQRETQYF
- | - | TRBJ2-7 | TRBV28 | TGTGCCAGCACCCTCGGTCAGGTTGCCTACGAGCAGTACTTC | CASTLGQVAYEQYF
- | - | TRBJ2-7 | TRBV14 | TGTGCCAGCAGCCAAGATGGCGGCTACGAGCAGTACTTC | CASSQDGGYEQYF
few | - | TRBJ1-5 | TRBV19 | TGTGCCAGTAGTTTGACAGCTAGCAATCAGCCCCAGCATTTT | CASSLTASNQPQHF
once | - | TRBJ1-5 | TRBV10-2 | TGCGCCAGCAGTGATAGGAGTAACAATCAGCCCCAGCATTTT | CASSDRSNNQPQHF
- | - | TRBJ1-1 | TRBV9 | TGTGCCAGCAGCCTTGATCCGGTCACTGAAGCTTTCTTT | CASSLDPVTEAFF
- | - | TRBJ1-1 | TRBV19 | TGTGCCAGTAGTTCGACTATAGTGAACACTGAAGCTTTCTTT | CASSSTIVNTEAFF
- | - | TRBJ2-5 | TRBV27 | TGTGCCAGCAGTTTAGTGGCCCAAGAGACCCAGTACTTC | CASSLVAQETQYF
- | TRBD1 | TRBJ1-1 | TRBV4-1 | TGCGCCAGCAGCCAAGATCGACAGGGTTTTACTGAAGCTTTCTTT | CASSQDRQGFTEAFF
once | TRBD1 | TRBJ2-2 | TRBV7-3 | TGTGCCAGCAGCTTAATGGGACAGGGGAACACCGGGGAGCTGTTTTTT | CASSLMGQGNTGELFF
- | - | TRBJ2-7 | TRBV29-1 | TGCAGCGTTGAATCAGGGGCGGACTACGAGCAGTACTTC | CSVESGADYEQYF
once | TRBD2 | TRBJ2-1 | TRBV27 | TGTGCCAGCAGACTAGCGGGGGCTACCTCCTACAATGAGCAGTTCTTC | CASRLAGATSYNEQFF
once | TRBD1 | TRBJ1-2 | TRBV7-9 | TGTTCCAGCAGCTCAACGACAGGGAAAGTTCGAAACTATGGCTACACCTTC | CSSSSTTGKVRNYGYTF
- | - | TRBJ2-7 | TRBV29-1 | TGCAGCGTTGAAGAGCGGGAACGGGGTATCAAGCAGTACTTC | CSVEERERGIKQYF
- | - | TRBJ2-7 | TRBV6-5 | TGTGCCAGCAGGGCAACAGGGAAGTTACTTACAGGGCAGTACTTC | CASRATGKLLTGQYF
- | - | TRBJ2-1 | TRBV5-4 | TGTGCCAGCAGCTTGGTTGGGAGTGGTGAGCAGTTCTTC | CASSLVGSGEQFF
- | TRBD2 | TRBJ2-5 | TRBV30 | TGTGCCTGGAATAGCGGGAGTAGGGAGACCCAGTACTTC | CAWNSGSRETQYF
- | TRBD2 | TRBJ2-3 | TRBV5-6 | TGTGCCAGCAGCAAACTCTCTAGCGGTTGGGCCACAGATACGCAGTATTTT | CASSKLSSGWATDTQYF
- | - | TRBJ2-2 | TRBV30 | TGTGCCTGGAGAGCCCCCGGGGAGCTGTTTTTT | CAWRAPGELFF
few | TRBD1 | TRBJ1-3 | TRBV6-5 | TGTGCCAGCAGTTACGACAGGGAGATTGGAAACACCATATATTTT | CASSYDREIGNTIYF
- | TRBD2 | TRBJ2-1 | TRBV11-2 | TGTGCCAGCAGCTCGGCAACCGGGACTAGGCCTTACAATGAGCAGTTCTTC | CASSSATGTRPYNEQFF
- | - | TRBJ2-3 | TRBV5-1 | TGCGCCAGCAGCCCAACAGGGTCGCACACAGATACGCAGTATTTT | CASSPTGSHTDTQYF
- | TRBD2 | TRBJ2-3 | TRBV6-6 | TGTGCCAGCAGAGGGACTAGCGGGAGGGGCGGTACGCAGTATTTT | CASRGTSGRGGTQYF
few | - | TRBJ1-5 | TRBV30 | TGTGCCTGGAGTCCGGGGGGCGGTCAGCCCCAGCATTTT | CAWSPGGGQPQHF
- | TRBD2 | TRBJ2-3 | TRBV2 | TGTGCCAGCAGGGCGGGACTAGCGGGAGAGGATACGCAGTATTTT | CASRAGLAGEDTQYF
- | TRBD1 | TRBJ1-2 | TRBV5-1 | TGCGCCAGCAGCTTGGGACAGGGATTTGGCTACACCTTC | CASSLGQGFGYTF
- | TRBD1 | TRBJ2-1 | TRBV28 | TGTGCCAGCAGCAGATCAGGGACAGGGGACGCCTACAATGAGCAGTTCTTC | CASSRSGTGDAYNEQFF
- | - | TRBJ1-3 | TRBV28 | TGTGCCAGCAGAAGAACGGGTGTTGGAAACACCATATATTTT | CASRRTGVGNTIYF
- | TRBD1 | TRBJ2-5 | TRBV7-9 | TGTGCCAGCAGCGCCCCCGGGACAGGGGAGACCCAGTACTTC | CASSAPGTGETQYF
- | TRBD1 | TRBJ2-7 | TRBV27 | TGTGCCAGCAGTTCTCAGGGGGCTCGGGGCGAGCAGTACTTC | CASSSQGARGEQYF
- | - | TRBJ1-5 | TRBV21-1 | TGTGCCAGCAGCAAAGCGAACAGGGGATATCAGCCCCAGCATTTT | CASSKANRGYQPQHF
- | - | TRBJ2-1 | TRBV29-1 | TGCAGCGTTGTTACGAGACTAGTAAACAATGAGCAGTTCTTC | CSVVTRLVNNEQFF
- | TRBD1 | TRBJ1-4 | TRBV7-9 | TGTGCCAGCAGCTTAGGGGACAGGTGGAATGAAAAACTGTTTTTT | CASSLGDRWNEKLFF
- | - | TRBJ2-6 | TRBV4-1 | TGCGCCAGCAGCCAAGCACAGGGCTCTGGGGCCAACGTCCTGACTTTC | CASSQAQGSGANVLTF
- | TRBD1 | TRBJ2-5 | TRBV7-8 | TGTGCCAGCAGCTTAGCTAGGGCAGGGGGCAGGAAGACCCAGTACTTC | CASSLARAGGRKTQYF
- | - | TRBJ1-3 | TRBV19 | TGTGCCAGTAGTGGCGCAGGGGCTGGAAACACCATATATTTT | CASSGAGAGNTIYF